This T cell receptor (beta chain) was captured by sequencing in a study of graft-versus-host responses after intestinal transplantation. Irradiated, violet-dye-labeled stimulators (about 200,000) were plated alongside about 200,000 CFSE-labeled responders. At the end of the reaction, proliferating CFSE-low CD3+CD4+ and CD3+CD8+ responders were sorted. Only in-frame clones appear in the TCRdb table, and some are missing; sequencing was by immunoSEQ multiplex PCR. The sample lists over 20,000 clones, approximately 40% occurring once. V was shortened by 4 bases and J by 6 bases, with 10 bases between the two germline ends. The CDR3 is 12 amino acids. Germline loops: CDR1 SGHRS, CDR2 YFSETQ. This clone was seen a handful of times.

Sequences were derived from alloreactive CD4+ T cells from a mixed lymphocyte reaction culture, sampled before intestinal transplant. As to subset: CFSE-low proliferating T cells sorted from roughly six-day pre-transplant mixed lymphocyte reaction (GvH or HvG direction). This clonotype originated in a human patient who received an intestinal transplant. J is TRBJ1-1 and V is TRBV5-1; the D gene is possibly TRBD1 (6 bases). CDR3 residues: CASSPGQAEAFF. The CDR3 region has the DNA TGCGCCAGCAGCCCGGGACAAGCTGAAGCTTTCTTT.